These T cell receptor beta chains were read from a single sample in a study of T cells in Graves' hyperthyroidism and ophthalmopathy. TCRdb analysed the multiplex PCR reads with MiXCR anew, one entry per CDR3 protein. The repertoire holds more than 500,000 distinct CDR3 sequences, with 14% to 15% as singletons. Specimen: blood. These receptors all stem from a woman between 40 and 55 years old with Graves' ophthalmopathy. CDR3s include the opening cysteine and the closing phenylalanine or tryptophan. A D gene is named only where the DNA matches it firmly. Clone size, where shown, is once, few, many, or a class for clones that have expanded.

d_gene,abundance,v_gene,j_gene,CDR3aa,CDR3nt
-,many,TRBV6-2/TRBV6-3,TRBJ2-3,CASRSVAGDTQYF,TGTGCCAGCAGAAGCGTAGCAGGGGATACGCAGTATTTT
-,many,TRBV28,TRBJ2-2,CASQLPGSNTGELFF,TGTGCCAGTCAACTTCCGGGATCGAACACCGGGGAGCTGTTTTTT
TRBD1,-,TRBV30,TRBJ2-7,CAWSVQGLEQYF,TGTGCCTGGAGTGTACAGGGGCTCGAGCAGTACTTC
-,-,TRBV6-2/TRBV6-3,TRBJ1-6,CASSHASPLHF,TGTGCCAGCAGCCACGCTTCACCCCTCCACTTT
-,-,TRBV12-3/TRBV12-4,TRBJ2-7,CASSFEVQGVEQYF,TGTGCCAGCAGTTTTGAGGTACAGGGTGTAGAGCAGTACTTC
TRBD2,many,TRBV5-1,TRBJ2-7,CASGSSAGVLSYEQYF,TGCGCCAGCGGCTCCTCCGCGGGAGTACTCTCCTACGAGCAGTACTTC
TRBD1,-,TRBV28,TRBJ2-7,CASTDRVEEQYF,TGTGCCAGCACCGACAGGGTTGAGGAGCAGTACTTC
-,many,TRBV20-1,TRBJ2-2,CSARDVQGTGELFF,TGCAGTGCTAGAGATGTACAGGGTACCGGGGAGCTGTTTTTT
TRBD2,many,TRBV28,TRBJ2-5,CASVLSAGEETQYF,TGTGCCAGCGTTCTTTCGGCGGGAGAAGAGACCCAGTACTTC
-,-,TRBV30,TRBJ1-3,CARGSGNTIYF,TGTGCCCGGGGATCTGGAAACACCATATATTTT
-,many,TRBV20-1,TRBJ2-7,CSAFSRELEQYF,TGCAGTGCGTTCTCGCGGGAACTCGAGCAGTACTTC
TRBD2,-,TRBV9,TRBJ2-7,CASSEAPGLAGGEQYF,TGTGCCAGCAGCGAGGCCCCAGGACTAGCGGGAGGCGAGCAGTACTTC
-,few,TRBV5-1,TRBJ1-1,CASSPGTGDGAFF,TGCGCCAGCAGCCCCGGGACGGGCGACGGAGCTTTCTTT
TRBD1,-,TRBV29-1,TRBJ2-7,CSGRTGSYEQYF,TGCAGCGGGAGGACAGGGTCATACGAGCAGTACTTC
-,many,TRBV20-1,TRBJ1-1,CSARNTGNTEAFF,TGCAGTGCTAGAAACACAGGGAACACTGAAGCTTTCTTT
TRBD1,-,TRBV10-3,TRBJ1-5,CAISESQGGSNQPHHF,TGTGCCATCAGTGAGTCGCAGGGGGGAAGCAATCAGCCCCATCATTTT
-,many,TRBV20-1,TRBJ2-5,CSAAGAQETQYF,TGCAGTGCCGCAGGGGCCCAAGAGACCCAGTACTTC
-,many,TRBV10-3,TRBJ1-1,CAIRKGGTGNTEAFF,TGTGCCATCAGGAAAGGAGGCACAGGGAACACTGAAGCTTTCTTT
TRBD1,few,TRBV7-9,TRBJ2-4,CASSRWTGEAKNIQYF,TGTGCCAGCAGCCGATGGACAGGGGAAGCCAAAAACATTCAGTACTTC
TRBD1,many,TRBV30,TRBJ1-1,CAWSSGGTEAFF,TGTGCCTGGAGTTCAGGGGGCACTGAAGCTTTCTTT
TRBD1,few,TRBV6-1,TRBJ1-1,CATLDRLPCRAFF,TGTGCCACCCTGGACAGGTTACCTTGCAGAGCTTTCTTT
TRBD1,many,TRBV6-1,TRBJ1-6,CASKNSRTGRNSPLHF,TGTGCCAGCAAAAATTCTCGGACAGGGAGGAATTCACCCCTCCACTTT
TRBD1,many,TRBV20-1,TRBJ1-1,CSARETGQGKGEAFF,TGCAGTGCTAGAGAAACGGGACAGGGAAAGGGTGAAGCTTTCTTT
-,many,TRBV19,TRBJ1-5,CASSIVQGHQPQHF,TGTGCCAGTAGTATAGTCCAGGGGCATCAGCCCCAGCATTTT
-,few,TRBV7-2,TRBJ2-7,CASSPVADTVYEQYF,TGTGCCAGCAGCCCGGTAGCGGATACTGTTTACGAGCAGTACTTC
-,many,TRBV6-5,TRBJ1-3,CASSTVGTGNTIYF,TGTGCCAGCAGCACAGTGGGGACTGGAAACACCATATATTTT
TRBD1,-,TRBV2,TRBJ2-7,CASTRDRTNNEQYF,TGTGCCAGCACCAGGGACAGGACAAACAACGAGCAGTACTTC
TRBD2,-,TRBV28,TRBJ2-7,CASSLSVAGPYEQYF,TGTGCCAGCAGTTTATCAGTAGCGGGACCCTACGAGCAGTACTTC
-,many,TRBV30,TRBJ1-1,CACPGNRVNWIF,TGTGCCTGCCCCGGGAACAGGGTGAACTGGATCTTT
TRBD1,-,TRBV11-2,TRBJ1-1,CASSLSGTGVMNTEAFF,TGTGCCAGCAGCTTATCTGGGACAGGGGTTATGAACACTGAAGCTTTCTTT
-,many,TRBV11-2,TRBJ2-7,CASSGRTAERSYEQYF,TGTGCCAGCAGCGGGAGGACAGCTGAGCGCTCCTACGAGCAGTACTTC
-,many,TRBV6-5,TRBJ1-5,CASSFGYGLRGQPQHF,TGTGCCAGCAGTTTCGGATATGGGCTAAGAGGCCAGCCCCAGCATTTT
-,many,TRBV6-1,TRBJ2-7,CASFPGAGAREQYF,TGTGCCAGCTTTCCTGGGGCAGGGGCCCGGGAGCAGTACTTC
-,many,TRBV6-2/TRBV6-3,TRBJ2-5,CASSPAWGRPETQYF,TGTGCCAGCAGCCCCGCCTGGGGCCGCCCGGAGACCCAGTACTTC
-,few,TRBV12-3/TRBV12-4,TRBJ2-2,CAIDYLNTGELFF,TGTGCCATCGACTATCTAAACACCGGGGAGCTGTTTTTT
TRBD2,many,TRBV7-9,TRBJ2-7,CASSKGDYRYSYEQYF,TGTGCCAGCAGCAAAGGGGACTACCGCTATTCCTACGAGCAGTACTTC
-,many,TRBV28,TRBJ1-5,CASCRSGARQPQHF,TGTGCCAGCTGCCGGTCAGGGGCACGTCAGCCCCAGCATTTT
-,many,TRBV11-2,TRBJ2-5,CASSWQRMGGETQYF,TGTGCCAGCAGTTGGCAGAGGATGGGGGGAGAGACCCAGTACTTC
-,-,TRBV5-1,TRBJ1-2,CASSLWRGGNYTF,TGCGCCAGCAGCTTGTGGCGGGGAGGAAACTACACCTTC
-,many,TRBV28,TRBJ2-5,CASSFIFGGVETQYF,TGTGCCAGCAGTTTTATCTTCGGGGGAGTGGAGACCCAGTACTTC
-,many,TRBV6-2/TRBV6-3,TRBJ2-5,CASSYSGVQETQYF,TGTGCCAGCAGTTACTCGGGGGTACAAGAGACCCAGTACTTC
TRBD1,-,TRBV27,TRBJ2-7,CASSPTGTGGSEQYF,TGTGCCAGCAGCCCCACCGGGACAGGGGGTTCGGAGCAGTACTTC
-,many,TRBV27,TRBJ1-5,CASSQWGNQPQHF,TGTGCCAGCTCCCAATGGGGCAATCAGCCCCAGCATTTT
-,many,TRBV11-3,TRBJ1-2,CASSQFAMTVFDGYTF,TGTGCCAGCAGCCAATTCGCAATGACGGTCTTTGATGGCTACACCTTC
TRBD1,many,TRBV5-1,TRBJ1-1,CASSPETGATTITEAFF,TGCGCCAGCAGCCCAGAAACAGGGGCTACCACTATCACTGAAGCTTTCTTT
-,few,TRBV3-1,TRBJ2-7,CASSQEGDEQYF,TGTGCCAGCAGCCAAGAAGGGGACGAGCAGTACTTC
-,-,TRBV2,TRBJ1-5,CASSAPGGQPQHF,TGTGCCAGCAGTGCCCCTGGGGGTCAGCCCCAGCATTTT
TRBD2,many,TRBV29-1,TRBJ2-7,CSVEGQGGTSGTLYEQYF,TGCAGCGTTGAAGGGCAGGGGGGGACTAGCGGGACGCTCTACGAGCAGTACTTC
-,many,TRBV5-1,TRBJ2-7,CASSLVPGYSYEQYF,TGCGCCAGCAGCTTGGTCCCGGGGTACTCCTACGAGCAGTACTTC
-,many,TRBV28,TRBJ2-5,CASSLRISGETQYF,TGTGCCAGCAGTTTAAGGATTAGCGGTGAGACCCAGTACTTC
-,-,TRBV11-2,TRBJ2-5,CASNGRQETQYF,TGTGCCAGCAATGGGCGGCAAGAGACCCAGTACTTC
TRBD1,many,TRBV28,TRBJ1-2,CASSLWGPGQGETGYTF,TGTGCCAGCAGTTTATGGGGCCCGGGACAGGGGGAAACTGGCTACACCTTC
-,few,TRBV13,TRBJ2-2,CASSLFPDSLNTGELFF,TGTGCCAGCAGCTTATTTCCTGACTCCCTCAACACCGGGGAGCTGTTTTTT
TRBD2,few,TRBV10-3,TRBJ2-7,CAISELAGASYEQYF,TGTGCCATCAGTGAACTAGCGGGGGCCTCCTACGAGCAGTACTTC
-,-,TRBV4-2,TRBJ2-4,CASSQEATVTLNIQYF,TGTGCCAGCAGCCAAGAAGCGACAGTAACTTTAAACATTCAGTACTTC
TRBD1,-,TRBV28,TRBJ1-1,CASSSPWTGGAGAFF,TGTGCCAGCAGTTCTCCGTGGACAGGGGGCGCGGGAGCTTTCTTT
TRBD2,many,TRBV20-1,TRBJ2-5,CSAPTSGIGETQYF,TGCAGTGCTCCAACTAGCGGGATAGGGGAGACCCAGTACTTC
-,many,TRBV20-1,TRBJ1-1,CSARGHPEAFF,TGCAGTGCTAGAGGGCACCCTGAAGCTTTCTTT
-,-,TRBV2,TRBJ2-7,CASSPPRRYEQYF,TGTGCCAGCTCCCCGCCCCGGAGGTACGAGCAGTACTTC